A single sample is the source of the 2 T cell receptor beta chains below, sequenced in a study of blood T cells in healthy people across ages. With a J-beta primer mix and a sample-barcoded 5' primer, a second PCR ran 7 to 11 cycles. TCRdb redid the calling of the 5' RACE reads with MiXCR, one entry per CDR3 protein. The data hold approximately 680,000 distinct CDR3 sequences, with about 30% observed a single time. Sequencing was performed on blood. These receptors came from an elderly woman in good health.

This clonotype was seen at least ten times. The chain combines TRBV20-1 with TRBJ2-7, with 13 bases that match TRBD2. Germline CDR1 and CDR2: DFQATT and SNEGSKA (reference sequence). V dropped 3 bases and J dropped 4; count of bases not matched to a gene: 0. The CDR3 is 13 amino acids. The CDR3 region has the DNA TGCAGTGCTAGGGGACTAGCGGGATACGAGCAGTACTTC. It is translated as CSARGLAGYEQYF.

This clonotype appeared many times. V is TRBV11-2 and J is TRBJ2-1; a weak D match, TRBD2 (7 bases). From germline, CDR1 is SGHAT and CDR2 FQNNGV. The CDR3 sequence is 16 residues long. V was cut by 0 bases and J by 4 bases, with 13 bases left in between. The CDR3 protein is CASSLDGGGGYNEQFF. CDR3 DNA sequence: TGTGCCAGCAGCTTAGATGGAGGGGGGGGTTACAATGAGCAGTTCTTC.